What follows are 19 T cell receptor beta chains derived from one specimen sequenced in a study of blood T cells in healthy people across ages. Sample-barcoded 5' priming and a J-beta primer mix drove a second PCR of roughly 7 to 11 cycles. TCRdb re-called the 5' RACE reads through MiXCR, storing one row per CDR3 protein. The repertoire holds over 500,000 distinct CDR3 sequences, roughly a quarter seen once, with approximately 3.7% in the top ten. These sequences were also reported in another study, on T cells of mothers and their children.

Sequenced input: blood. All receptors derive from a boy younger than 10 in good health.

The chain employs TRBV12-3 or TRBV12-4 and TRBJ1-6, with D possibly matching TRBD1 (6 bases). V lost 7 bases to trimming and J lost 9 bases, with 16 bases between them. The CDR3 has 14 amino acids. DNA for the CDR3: TGTGCCAGCACACCGGGACACGGACCTTCACCCCTCCACTTT. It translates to CASTPGHGPSPLHF.

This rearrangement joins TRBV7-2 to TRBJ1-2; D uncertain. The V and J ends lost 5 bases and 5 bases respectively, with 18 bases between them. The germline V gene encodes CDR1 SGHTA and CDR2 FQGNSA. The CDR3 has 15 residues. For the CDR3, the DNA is TGTGCCAGCAGCCCAGAGGCCAGCCTGCGGTATGGCTACACCTTC. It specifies CASSPEASLRYGYTF.

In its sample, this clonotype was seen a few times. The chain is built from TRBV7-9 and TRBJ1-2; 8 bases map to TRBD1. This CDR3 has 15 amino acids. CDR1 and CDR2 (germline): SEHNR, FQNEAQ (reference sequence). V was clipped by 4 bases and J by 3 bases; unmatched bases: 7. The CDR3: CASSSGQGSHYGYTF. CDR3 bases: TGTGCCAGCAGCTCCGGACAGGGCTCACACTATGGCTACACCTTC.

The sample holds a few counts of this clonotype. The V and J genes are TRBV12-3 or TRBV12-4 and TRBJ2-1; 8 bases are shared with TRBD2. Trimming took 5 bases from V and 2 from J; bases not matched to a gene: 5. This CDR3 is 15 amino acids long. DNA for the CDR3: TGTGCCAGCAGTCGGGGGGGAGGGGCCTACAATGAGCAGTTCTTC. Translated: CASSRGGGAYNEQFF.

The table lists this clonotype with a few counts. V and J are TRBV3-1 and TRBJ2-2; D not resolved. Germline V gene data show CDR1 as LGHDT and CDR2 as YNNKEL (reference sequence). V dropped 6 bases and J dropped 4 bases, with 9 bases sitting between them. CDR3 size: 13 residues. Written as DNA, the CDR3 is TGTGCCAGCAGAAGGACCGTCACCGGGGAGCTGTTTTTT. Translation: CASRRTVTGELFF.

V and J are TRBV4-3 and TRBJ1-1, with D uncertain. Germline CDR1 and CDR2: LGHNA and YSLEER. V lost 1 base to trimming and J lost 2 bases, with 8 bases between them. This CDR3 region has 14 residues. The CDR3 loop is CASSQARLNTEAFF. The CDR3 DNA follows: TGCGCCAGCAGCCAAGCCAGGCTAAACACTGAAGCTTTCTTT.

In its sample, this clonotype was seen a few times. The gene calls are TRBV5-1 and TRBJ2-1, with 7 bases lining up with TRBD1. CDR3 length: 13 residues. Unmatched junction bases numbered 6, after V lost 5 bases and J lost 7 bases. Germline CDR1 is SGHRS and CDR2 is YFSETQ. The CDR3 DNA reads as TGCGCCAGCAGGCCACAGGGGAAGAATGAGCAGTTCTTC. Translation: CASRPQGKNEQFF.

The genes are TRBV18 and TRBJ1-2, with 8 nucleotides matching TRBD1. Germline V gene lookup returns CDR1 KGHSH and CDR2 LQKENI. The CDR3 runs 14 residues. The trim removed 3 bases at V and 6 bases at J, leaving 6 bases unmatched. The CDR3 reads CASSPEDRGDGYTF. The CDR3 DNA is TGTGCCAGCTCACCCGAAGACAGGGGTGATGGCTACACCTTC. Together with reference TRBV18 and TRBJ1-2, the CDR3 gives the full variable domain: NAGVMQNPRHLVRRRGQEARLRCSPMKGHSHVYWYRQLPEEGLKFMVYLQKENIIDESGMPKERFSAEFPKEGPSILRIQQVVRGDSAAYFCASSPEDRGDGYTFGSGTRLTVV.

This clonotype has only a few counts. The CDR3, as DNA: TGTGCCAGCAAACGGACTAGCGGACAAGAGACCCAGTACTTC. Translating it yields CASKRTSGQETQYF. The chain recombines TRBV27 with TRBJ2-5, with TRBD2 matching 10 bases. Germline CDR1 reads MNHEY; CDR2 reads SMNVEV (reference sequence). V gave up 7 bases and J gave up 2 bases; unmatched junction bases: 4. The CDR3 totals 14 residues.

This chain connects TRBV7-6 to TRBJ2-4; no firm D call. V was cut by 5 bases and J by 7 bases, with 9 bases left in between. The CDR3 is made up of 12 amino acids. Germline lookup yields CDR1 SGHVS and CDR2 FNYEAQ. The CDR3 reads CASSPYGNIQYF. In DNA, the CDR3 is TGTGCCAGCAGCCCGTACGGGAACATTCAGTACTTC.

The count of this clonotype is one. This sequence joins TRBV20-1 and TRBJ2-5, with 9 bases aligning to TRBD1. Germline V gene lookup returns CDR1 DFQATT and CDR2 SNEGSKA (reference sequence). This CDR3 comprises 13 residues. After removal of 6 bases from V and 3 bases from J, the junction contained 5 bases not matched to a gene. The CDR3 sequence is CSAPRTGEETQYF. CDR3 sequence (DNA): TGCAGTGCCCCAAGGACAGGGGAAGAGACCCAGTACTTC.

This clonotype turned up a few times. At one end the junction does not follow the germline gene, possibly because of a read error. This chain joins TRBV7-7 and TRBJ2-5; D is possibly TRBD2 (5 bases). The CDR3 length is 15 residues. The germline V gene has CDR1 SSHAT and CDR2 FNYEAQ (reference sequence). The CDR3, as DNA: TGTGCTAGCAGCTTAGCGTGGCGGGCCGGGGAGACCCAGTACTTC. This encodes CASSLAWRAGETQYF.

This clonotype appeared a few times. The CDR3 here is CASSSPTGQHGYTF. The CDR3 DNA reads TGTGCCAGCAGCTCCCCAACAGGGCAGCATGGCTACACCTTC. The chain recombines TRBV7-9 with TRBJ1-2; D may be TRBD1 (6 bases). The ends were cut back, 4 bases at V and 6 bases at J, with 15 bases in the middle. Germline V gives CDR1 SEHNR, CDR2 FQNEAQ (reference sequence). The CDR3 is 14 amino acids.

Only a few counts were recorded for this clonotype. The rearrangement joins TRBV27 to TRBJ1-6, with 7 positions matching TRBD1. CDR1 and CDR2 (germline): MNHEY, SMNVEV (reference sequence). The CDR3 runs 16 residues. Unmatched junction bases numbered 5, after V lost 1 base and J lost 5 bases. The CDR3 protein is CASSLFSGGNNSPLHF. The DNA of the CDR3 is TGTGCCAGCAGTTTATTCTCAGGGGGAAATAATTCACCCCTCCACTTT.

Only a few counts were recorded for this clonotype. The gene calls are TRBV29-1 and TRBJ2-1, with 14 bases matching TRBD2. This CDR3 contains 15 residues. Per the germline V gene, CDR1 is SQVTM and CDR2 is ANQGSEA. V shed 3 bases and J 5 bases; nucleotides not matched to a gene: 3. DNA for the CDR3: TGCAGCGTTGAGGGGACTAGCGGGAGTGACAATGAGCAGTTCTTC. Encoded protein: CSVEGTSGSDNEQFF.

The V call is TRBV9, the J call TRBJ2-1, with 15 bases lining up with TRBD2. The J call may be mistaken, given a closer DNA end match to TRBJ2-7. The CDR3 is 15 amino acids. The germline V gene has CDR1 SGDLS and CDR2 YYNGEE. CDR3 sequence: CASSDRTSGRDEQYF. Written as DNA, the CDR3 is TGTGCCAGCAGCGACCGGACTAGCGGGAGGGATGAGCAGTACTTC.

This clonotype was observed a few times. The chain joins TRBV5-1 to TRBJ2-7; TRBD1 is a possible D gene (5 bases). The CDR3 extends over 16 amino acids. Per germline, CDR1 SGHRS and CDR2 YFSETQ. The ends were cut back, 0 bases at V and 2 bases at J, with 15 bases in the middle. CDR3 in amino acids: CASSLAPGKSPYEQYF. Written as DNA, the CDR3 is TGCGCCAGCAGCTTGGCCCCAGGGAAATCTCCCTACGAGCAGTACTTC.

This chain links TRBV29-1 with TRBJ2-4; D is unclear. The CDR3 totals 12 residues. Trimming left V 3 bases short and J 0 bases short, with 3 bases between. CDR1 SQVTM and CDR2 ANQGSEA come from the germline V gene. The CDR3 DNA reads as TGCAGCGTTGAGTTAGCCAAAAACATTCAGTACTTC. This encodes CSVELAKNIQYF.

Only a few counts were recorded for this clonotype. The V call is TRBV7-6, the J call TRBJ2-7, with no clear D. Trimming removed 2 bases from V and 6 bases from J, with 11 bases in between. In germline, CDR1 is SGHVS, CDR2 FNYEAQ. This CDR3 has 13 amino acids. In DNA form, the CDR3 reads TGTGCCAGCAGCTTAACCCCCGCGGTCGAGCAGTACTTC. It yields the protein CASSLTPAVEQYF.